The present TCR beta chain was sequenced within a study of T cell repertoires in aging, cancer and after chemotherapy. Whole-study context: Donor ages fell into six groups from 30 or younger up to 70 or older. Overall study findings and caveats: Loss of evenness, beyond lost richness, contributed to age-related TCR diversity decline in cancer patients.

This clonotype was observed a handful of times. Its antigen is unknown. Germline CDR1 reads LNHDA; CDR2 reads SQIVND (reference sequence). V was pared by 9 bases and J by 4 bases, with 6 bases of the junction left unmatched. The CDR3 contains 13 residues. The template was genomic DNA from peripheral blood, not RNA. Rearranged V-D-J TRB sequences were amplified with a mixed TRB-A/B primer pool. From the multiplex PCR reads, TCRdb called clonotypes with MiXCR, one entry per CDR3 protein. The sample gives about 10,000 distinct CDR3 sequences, 20% to 30% of which show up once; roughly 13% is in the top ten.

The sequencing input was blood. The TCR sequence derives from a human donor with a blood cancer. The donor label of this sample is uncertain. The chain uses TRBV19 and TRBJ2-7, with 10 bases aligning to TRBD1. The CDR3 region is CASSQGQGYEQYF. CDR3 sequence (DNA): TGTGCCAGCAGCCAGGGACAGGGGTACGAGCAGTACTTC.